Listed here are 13 T cell receptor beta chains from one sample, sequenced in a study of blood T cell repertoires in COVID-19. The assay was immunoSEQ multiplex PCR, and TCRdb's table has in-frame clones only and misses some. This sample has 25,000 to 35,000 clones, with 65% to 90% found just once. Source material: peripheral blood. Receptors originate from a man at least 80 years old with active COVID-19.

The chain is built from TRBV4-1 and TRBJ2-1; 10 bases match TRBD2. This CDR3 has 15 amino acids. V lost 6 bases, J lost 10 bases, and 12 bases stayed unmatched. CDR1 MGHRA and CDR2 YSYEKL come from the germline V gene. The CDR3 DNA reads as TGCGCCAGCAGTCTCTGGGAAAGCGGGGGGGTAGAGCAGTTCTTC. It encodes CASSLWESGGVEQFF.

The V call is TRBV7-3, the J call TRBJ1-1, with 8 bases matching TRBD1. This CDR3 is 13 amino acids long. Trimming took 5 bases from V and 8 from J; bases not matched to a gene: 7. Germline-derived CDR1 and CDR2 are SGHTA and FQGTGA. Written as DNA, the CDR3 is TGTGCCAGCAGCCAGGGACAGGTGACCGAAGCTTTCTTT. This codes for CASSQGQVTEAFF.

V usage is TRBV29-1 and J usage is TRBJ1-1; 9 positions agree with TRBD1. V trimming: 6 bases; J trimming: 1 base; junction bases outside the gene matches: 0. There are 12 residues in the CDR3. From germline, CDR1 is SQVTM and CDR2 ANQGSEA. CDR3 sequence: CSVGQGNTEAFF. CDR3 nucleotide sequence: TGCAGCGTGGGACAGGGGAACACTGAAGCTTTCTTT.

The chain uses TRBV7-8 and TRBJ2-5; 11 nucleotides agree with TRBD2. Germline V gene data show CDR1 as SGHVS and CDR2 as FQNEAQ. This CDR3 is built from 18 residues. V was clipped by 4 bases and J by 0 bases; unmatched bases: 10. CDR3 in DNA: TGTGCCAGCAGCTCTCGCCGCCTACTAGCGGGGGACCAAGAGACCCAGTACTTC. Translation: CASSSRRLLAGDQETQYF.

The genes are TRBV19 and TRBJ2-7; 9 bases fit TRBD1. This CDR3 has 13 amino acids. In germline, CDR1 is LNHDA, CDR2 SQIVND (reference sequence). V lost 7 bases, J lost 3 bases, and 4 bases stayed unmatched. The CDR3 nucleotides read TGTGCCAGTAAAGGGACAGGGTACTACGAGCAGTACTTC. Its translation: CASKGTGYYEQYF.

J is TRBJ2-7 and V is TRBV29-1, with 7 bases lining up with TRBD1. The CDR3 loop spans 13 amino acids. Trimming at V came to 5 bases and at J to 0 bases, leaving 4 bases not matched to a gene. The germline CDR1 and CDR2 sequences are SQVTM and ANQGSEA. CDR3 protein: CSVSRGYSYEQYF. CDR3 DNA sequence: TGCAGCGTTTCCAGGGGGTACTCCTACGAGCAGTACTTC.

The chain recombines TRBV3-1 (or the pseudogene TRBV3-2) with TRBJ2-5, with D possibly matching TRBD1 (6 bases). This CDR3 comprises 14 residues. V lost 4 bases and J 2 bases, leaving 11 bases between the germline ends. The germline V gene encodes CDR1 LGHDT and CDR2 YNNKEL (reference sequence). CDR3 nucleotide sequence: TGTGCCAGCAGCCCAGGACAGCAGCAAGAGACCCAGTACTTC. It encodes CASSPGQQQETQYF.

V is TRBV5-1 and J is TRBJ2-7; 10 bases align to TRBD1. Germline V gives CDR1 SGHRS, CDR2 YFSETQ. The CDR3 length is 14 residues. The V segment lost 0 bases and the J segment 5 bases; nucleotides outside the gene matches: 2. CDR3 residues: CASSLGTGGHEQYF. CDR3 bases: TGCGCCAGCAGCTTGGGGACAGGGGGACACGAGCAGTACTTC.

The rearrangement joins TRBV5-5 to TRBJ1-6; the match to TRBD1 covers 9 bases. Germline values: CDR1 SGHKS, CDR2 YYEKEE (reference sequence). V lost 5 bases and J lost 7; bases outside the gene matches: 4. This CDR3 comprises 14 residues. The CDR3: CASRMGQGNSPLHF. The CDR3 DNA sequence: TGTGCCAGCAGAATGGGACAGGGAAATTCACCCCTCCACTTT.

The V call is TRBV7-7, the J call TRBJ2-5; TRBD1 agrees at 8 bases. V dropped 1 base and J dropped 4; count of bases not matched to a gene: 2. The V gene's germline CDR1 is SSHAT and CDR2 FNYEAQ (reference sequence). The CDR3 sequence is 14 residues long. DNA of the CDR3: TGTGCCAGCAGCTTAGGAACAGGGGGAGAGACCCAGTACTTC. Translating it yields CASSLGTGGETQYF.

The V call is TRBV5-1, the J call TRBJ2-7; D uncertain. From germline, CDR1 is SGHRS and CDR2 YFSETQ. V was clipped by 7 bases and J by 0 bases, with 17 bases between them. The CDR3 length is 15 residues. CDR3 nucleotide sequence: TGCGCCAGCTCTAAGCGAGAATCAAGCTCCTACGAGCAGTACTTC. Translation gives CASSKRESSSYEQYF.

The J gene is TRBJ1-2, the V gene TRBV27; 9 bases map to TRBD1. Germline V gene data show CDR1 as MNHEY and CDR2 as SMNVEV (reference sequence). Germline trimming cut 6 bases from V and 6 bases from J; bases unmatched to any gene: 14. The CDR3 length is 16 residues. The CDR3 reads CASSLSAGTGFHGYTF. CDR3 sequence (DNA): TGTGCCAGCAGCTTAAGCGCCGGGACAGGGTTTCATGGCTACACCTTC.

The count of this clone is one. The CDR3 nucleotides read TGTGCCAGCAGCTCACAGGCGCGGAATTCACCCCTCCACTTT. Translating it yields CASSSQARNSPLHF. The chain has TRBV5-6 and TRBJ1-6, with D possibly matching TRBD1 (5 bases). V was trimmed by 3 bases and J by 7 bases, leaving 11 bases between them. This CDR3 spans 14 amino acids. Germline V gene lookup returns CDR1 SGHDT and CDR2 YYEEEE.